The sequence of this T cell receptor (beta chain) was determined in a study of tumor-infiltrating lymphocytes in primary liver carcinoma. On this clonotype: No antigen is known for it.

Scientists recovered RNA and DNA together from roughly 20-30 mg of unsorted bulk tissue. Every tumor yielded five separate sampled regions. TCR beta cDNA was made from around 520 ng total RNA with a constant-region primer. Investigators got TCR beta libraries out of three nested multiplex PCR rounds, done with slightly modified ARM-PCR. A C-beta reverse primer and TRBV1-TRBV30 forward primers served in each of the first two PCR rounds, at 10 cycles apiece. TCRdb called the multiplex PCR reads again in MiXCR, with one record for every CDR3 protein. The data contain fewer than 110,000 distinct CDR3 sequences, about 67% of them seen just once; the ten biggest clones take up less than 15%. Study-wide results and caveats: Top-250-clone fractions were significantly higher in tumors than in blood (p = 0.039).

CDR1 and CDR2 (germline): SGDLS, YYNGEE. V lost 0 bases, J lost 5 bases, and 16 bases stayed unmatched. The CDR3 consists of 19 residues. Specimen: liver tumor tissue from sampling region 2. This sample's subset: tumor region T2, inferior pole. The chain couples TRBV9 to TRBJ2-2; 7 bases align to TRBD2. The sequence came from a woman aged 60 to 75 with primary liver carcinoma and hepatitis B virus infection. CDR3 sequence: CASSVARRTGEGETGELFF. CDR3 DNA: TGTGCCAGCAGCGTAGCTCGAAGGACGGGGGAGGGAGAGACCGGGGAGCTGTTTTTT.